This T cell receptor (beta chain) was sequenced for a study of blood T cell repertoires in COVID-19. Study information: The samples span acute and convalescent COVID-19 from the United States, Italy and Spain. PBMCs, B-cell-depleted T cells, or T cells provided the cDNA or gDNA that made up the material.

In the source study's methods: Cell counts per sample came from amplifying reference gene primers. This table comes from immunoSEQ multiplex PCR, and its TCRdb copy is limited to in-frame clones, with some not included. The V and J calls and clone size come from that table; D and trimming were worked out from the DNA. This table has tens of thousands of clones, approximately 79% appearing once. The germline V gene has CDR1 LNHDA and CDR2 SQIVND (reference sequence). This CDR3 has 14 amino acids. V was shortened by 3 bases and J by 1 base, with 7 bases between the two germline ends. This clone was detected only a few times.

Sequenced input: peripheral blood. The V and J genes are TRBV19 and TRBJ1-3, with D hard to call. The receptor comes from a woman at least 80 years old with active or convalescent COVID-19. CDR3 protein: CASSMSVSGNTIYF. Written as DNA, the CDR3 is TGTGCCAGTAGTATGAGTGTTTCTGGAAACACCATATATTTT. Based on the CDR3 plus reference TRBV19 and TRBJ1-3, the full variable domain is DGGITQSPKYLFRKEGQNVTLSCEQNLNHDAMYWYRQDPGQGLRLIYYSQIVNDFQKGDIAEGYSVSREKKESFPLTVTSAQKNPTAFYLCASSMSVSGNTIYFGEGSWLTVV.